The 10 T cell receptor beta chains below all came from one sample that was sequenced in a study of beta chain features in type 1 diabetes. General study points: Type 1 diabetes patients had moderately but significantly shorter TCRB CDR3s in all four CD4+ subsets.

Expressed TCRB transcripts were sequenced because the entire RNA isolate underwent reverse transcription. Some clones are missing from TCRdb's copy, which holds only in-frame ones; the method was immunoSEQ multiplex PCR. The data show roughly 220,000 clones, with approximately 16% seen just once and more than 0.075% held by the top ten. Their antigens remain unidentified. Sequencing input: naive CD4+ T cells from blood. The receptors were sampled from a man aged 25-45 years with type 1 diabetes.

This clone showed up just a few times. The J gene is TRBJ1-1, the V gene TRBV7-2; tentatively, D is TRBD1 (6 bases). V lost 4 bases, J lost 2 bases, and 11 bases lay in between. CDR3 size: 14 residues. Germline CDR1 and CDR2: SGHTA and FQGNSA. Here the CDR3 reads CASSSQGGNTEAFF. The DNA for the CDR3 is TGTGCCAGCAGCTCGCAAGGGGGAAACACTGAAGCTTTCTTT.

This clone was observed a few times. CDR3 sequence (DNA): TGCGCCAGCAGCCGAACCTCCCTAATCGGGAGAGAAACTGAAGCTTTCTTT. The encoded protein is CASSRTSLIGRETEAFF. The chain carries TRBV4-1 and TRBJ1-1; D gene unclear. The length of the CDR3 is 17 residues. Trimming cost V 4 bases and J 5 bases, with 23 bases left between them. Germline V gives CDR1 MGHRA, CDR2 YSYEKL.

A few counts support this clone. Other DNA sequences from this sample encode an identical CDR3 as well. The V and J genes are TRBV2 and TRBJ2-1; the D call may be TRBD1 or TRBD2 (5 bases each). The V gene lost 3 bases and the J gene lost 8 bases, with 8 bases spanning the gap. CDR1 is SNHLY and CDR2 is FYNNEI in the germline V gene. The CDR3 extends over 12 amino acids. The DNA for the CDR3 is TGTGCCAGCAGTGAGAGAGGGGATGAGCAGTTCTTC. It specifies CASSERGDEQFF.

The chain has TRBV19 and TRBJ1-1; TRBD1 matches 10 bases. With 7 bases clipped from V and 5 bases from J, the junction kept 13 bases outside the gene matches. The CDR3 consists of 16 residues. Germline V gives CDR1 LNHDA, CDR2 SQIVND (reference sequence). The CDR3 sequence: CASTKRTGGRGTEAFF. In nucleotides, the CDR3 is TGTGCCAGTACCAAAAGGACAGGGGGTAGAGGTACTGAAGCTTTCTTT. Combining the CDR3 with reference TRBV19 and TRBJ1-1 gives the whole variable domain DGGITQSPKYLFRKEGQNVTLSCEQNLNHDAMYWYRQDPGQGLRLIYYSQIVNDFQKGDIAEGYSVSREKKESFPLTVTSAQKNPTAFYLCASTKRTGGRGTEAFFGQGTRLTVV.

This clone was observed a handful of times. Other nucleotide sequences in the sample specify the same CDR3. The gene calls are TRBV29-1 and TRBJ2-1; 11 bases fit TRBD1. The CDR3 covers 14 residues. V gave up 4 bases and J gave up 4 bases; unmatched junction bases: 3. Germline V gives CDR1 SQVTM, CDR2 ANQGSEA. CDR3 sequence: CSVARDRGYNEQFF. In DNA form, the CDR3 reads TGCAGCGTTGCCCGGGACAGGGGGTACAATGAGCAGTTCTTC.

The rearrangement uses TRBV30 and TRBJ2-1, with D possibly TRBD2 on 6 matching bases. This CDR3 contains 10 residues. V was shortened by 4 bases and J by 12 bases, with 10 bases between the two germline ends. Germline-derived CDR1 and CDR2 are GTSNPN and SVGIG (reference sequence). Written as DNA, the CDR3 is TGTGCCTGGACTGGAGGGGCGCAGTTCTTC. This codes for CAWTGGAQFF.

The sample holds a few counts of this clone. This chain joins TRBV30 and TRBJ1-2; 7 bases fit TRBD1. Germline V gene lookup returns CDR1 GTSNPN and CDR2 SVGIG (reference sequence). V gave up 0 bases and J gave up 8 bases; unmatched junction bases: 18. The CDR3 has 17 residues. The CDR3 loop reads CAWSVRGPGGRSGGYTF. In DNA, the CDR3 is TGTGCCTGGAGTGTACGAGGTCCAGGGGGAAGATCGGGAGGCTACACCTTC.

The gene calls are TRBV28 and TRBJ2-3; no reliable D call. The V end was cut by 8 bases, the J end by 3 bases, with 9 bases between. Germline values: CDR1 MDHEN, CDR2 SYDVKM. The CDR3 totals 12 residues. In nucleotides, the CDR3 is TGTGCCAGCTTTGATGGAACAGATACGCAGTATTTT. Amino acid sequence: CASFDGTDTQYF. Drawing the rest from reference TRBV28 and TRBJ2-3, the complete variable domain is DVKVTQSSRYLVKRTGEKVFLECVQDMDHENMFWYRQDPGLGLRLIYFSYDVKMKEKGDIPEGYSVSREKKERFSLILESASTNQTSMYLCASFDGTDTQYFGPGTRLTVL.

This clone was observed a handful of times. The chain links TRBV7-9 to TRBJ2-7; TRBD1 aligns across 9 bases. The V gene's germline CDR1 is SEHNR and CDR2 FQNEAQ (reference sequence). This CDR3 has 15 amino acids. With V trimmed by 5 bases and J by 1 base, 6 bases remained unmatched. CDR3 bases: TGTGCCAGCAGCATCGGACAGGGGAGTTCCTACGAGCAGTACTTC. This codes for CASSIGQGSSYEQYF.

V gene TRBV28 combines with J gene TRBJ2-7; 8 bases are a match to TRBD1. The germline V gene has CDR1 MDHEN and CDR2 SYDVKM. The CDR3 has 14 amino acids. Unmatched junction bases numbered 8, after V lost 7 bases and J lost 3 bases. The CDR3 coding sequence is TGTGCCAGCACCTCAGGGACAGGAGGCTACGAGCAGTACTTC. Amino acids: CASTSGTGGYEQYF.